These 30 T cell receptor beta chains were all obtained from the same sample, sequenced in a study of blood T cells in healthy people across ages. Combining a sample-barcoded 5' primer with a J-beta primer mix, a second PCR ran for about 7 to 11 cycles. TCRdb processed the 5' RACE reads anew with MiXCR; each CDR3 protein has one entry. The sample has 1,100,000 or so distinct CDR3 sequences; 40% to 50% are singletons. Sample: blood. The receptors here all came from an older woman in good health.

V and J are TRBV20-1 and TRBJ1-6; 8 bases agree with TRBD1. CDR1 is DFQATT, CDR2 SNEGSKA, per germline (reference sequence). CDR3 length: 14 amino acids. Trimming cost V 3 bases and J 5 bases; bases outside gene matches: 3. The CDR3 reads CSASTDRDNSPLHF. The CDR3 DNA is TGCAGTGCTAGTACGGACAGGGATAATTCACCCCTCCACTTT.

This clonotype has at least ten counts. V usage is TRBV20-1 and J usage is TRBJ2-1; 8 bases are shared with TRBD2. In germline, CDR1 is DFQATT, CDR2 SNEGSKA (reference sequence). Trimming cost V 6 bases and J 5 bases; bases outside gene matches: 9. This CDR3 has 14 amino acids. CDR3 in amino acids: CSALAGSQNNEQFF. CDR3 nucleotides: TGCAGTGCCTTAGCGGGATCGCAAAACAATGAGCAGTTCTTC.

The V call is TRBV7-9, the J call TRBJ2-1; the D is unclear. Germline-derived CDR1 and CDR2 are SEHNR and FQNEAQ (reference sequence). This CDR3 is built from 16 residues. Trimming removed 1 base at V and 0 bases at J, with 10 bases between. CDR3 sequence: CASSLGSWDSYNEQFF. The CDR3 bases are TGTGCCAGCAGCTTAGGTTCATGGGACTCCTACAATGAGCAGTTCTTC. Filled out from reference TRBV7-9 and TRBJ2-1, the complete variable domain reads DTGVSQNPRHKITKRGQNVTFRCDPISEHNRLYWYRQTLGQGPEFLTYFQNEAQLEKSRLLSDRFSAERPKGSFSTLEIQRTEQGDSAMYLCASSLGSWDSYNEQFFGPGTRLTVL.

This clonotype was detected only once. The chain combines TRBV7-6 with TRBJ2-7; D gene unclear. The DNA end is more similar to TRBJ2-4, so the J call may be wrong. The CDR3 has 13 residues. Germline V lookup: CDR1 SGHVS, CDR2 FNYEAQ. The CDR3 protein is CASSLTTENIQYF. The DNA of the CDR3 is TGTGCCAGCAGCTTAACCACAGAAAACATTCAGTACTTC.

This chain uses TRBV15 with TRBJ1-6, with D unresolved. The CDR3 is 15 amino acids. The germline V and J ends were trimmed by 5 bases and 1 base, with 9 bases remaining between them. CDR1 and CDR2 (germline): LNHNV, YYDKDF (reference sequence). CDR3 DNA sequence: TGTGCCACCAGCGGCCCAGATTCCTATAATTCACCCCTCCACTTT. Translation: CATSGPDSYNSPLHF.

The rearrangement uses TRBV20-1 and TRBJ2-1, with TRBD2 identical over 10 bases. The CDR3 runs to 16 residues. V trimming: 5 bases; J trimming: 4 bases; junction bases outside the gene matches: 11. In germline, CDR1 is DFQATT, CDR2 SNEGSKA (reference sequence). CDR3 protein: CSAGPLLAGAYNEQFF. DNA for the CDR3: TGCAGTGCTGGCCCCCTTCTAGCGGGAGCGTACAATGAGCAGTTCTTC.

The rearrangement links TRBV11-2 to TRBJ2-5; no reliable D call. CDR1 and CDR2 from the germline V gene are SGHAT and FQNNGV. CDR3 length: 11 residues. Trimming pared 6 bases from V and 12 bases from J, leaving 14 bases between. This CDR3 is CASRLAEVKYF. DNA for the CDR3: TGTGCCAGCAGACTCGCTGAGGTCAAGTACTTC.

This clonotype was recorded many times. The gene calls are TRBV3-1 and TRBJ2-2; possible D gene TRBD2, 6 bases. V was pared by 5 bases and J by 4 bases, with 17 bases between. Germline V lookup: CDR1 LGHDT, CDR2 YNNKEL (reference sequence). CDR3 length: 16 amino acids. The CDR3 coding sequence is TGTGCCAGCAGCGATCAAGCGGGTGGGCGCACCGGGGAGCTGTTTTTT. Residues: CASSDQAGGRTGELFF.

This chain connects TRBV27 to TRBJ2-3; D is possibly TRBD2 (6 bases). Between the trimmed V and J ends, which lost 6 bases and 3 bases, there was a span of 19 bases. CDR1 MNHEY and CDR2 SMNVEV come from the germline V gene (reference sequence). This CDR3 is 16 amino acids long. The CDR3 bases are TGTGCCAGCAGACCTTCGTTGGGGGAGGCGACAGATACGCAGTATTTT. Its protein product is CASRPSLGEATDTQYF.

The chain is built from TRBV28 and TRBJ2-1; D remains unclear. The length of the CDR3 is 12 residues. Deletions cut 2 bases from V and 8 bases from J, with 7 bases between. Looked up from germline, CDR1 is MDHEN and CDR2 is SYDVKM. The CDR3 DNA is TGTGCCAGCAGTTTAGGGTTCGATGAGCAGTTCTTC. Translated, it gives CASSLGFDEQFF.

This clonotype was counted between two and nine times. The chain's CDR3 is CASSLAASGKAYNEQFF. The CDR3 region has the DNA TGCGCCAGCAGCTTGGCGGCTAGCGGGAAGGCCTACAATGAGCAGTTCTTC. The chain carries TRBV5-1 and TRBJ2-1, with TRBD2 identical over 9 bases. The CDR3 length is 17 residues. Germline loops: CDR1 SGHRS, CDR2 YFSETQ. Trimming at V came to 0 bases and at J to 2 bases, leaving 6 bases not matched to a gene. The entire variable domain, with the rest obtained from reference TRBV5-1 and TRBJ2-1, is as follows: KAGVTQTPRYLIKTRGQQVTLSCSPISGHRSVSWYQQTPGQGLQFLFEYFSETQRNKGNFPGRFSGRQFSNSRSEMNVSTLELGDSALYLCASSLAASGKAYNEQFFGPGTRLTVL.

This clonotype was found a few times. The chain joins TRBV6-2 or TRBV6-3 to TRBJ2-5; a possible D gene is TRBD2 (7 bases). The J call may not be correct, given that the DNA end is closer to TRBJ2-7. The CDR3 totals 15 residues. From germline, CDR1 is MNHEY and CDR2 SVGEGT. DNA for the CDR3: TGTGCCAGCAGAATACGGGGGGCTATGGCCTACGAGCAGTACTTC. This codes for CASRIRGAMAYEQYF.

The rearrangement uses TRBV11-2 and TRBJ2-3, with TRBD2 identical over 7 bases. Germline V gene lookup returns CDR1 SGHAT and CDR2 FQNNGV. The CDR3 contains 16 residues. V was pared by 5 bases and J by 2 bases, with 10 bases of the junction left unmatched. DNA of the CDR3: TGTGCCAGCAGCCCGGGGGGAGGGGCAGTCACAGATACGCAGTATTTT. Its translation: CASSPGGGAVTDTQYF.

This clonotype was detected only a few times. CDR3 loop: CASSLFGENYYEQYF. In DNA, the CDR3 is TGTGCCAGCAGTTTATTTGGGGAAAATTACTACGAGCAGTACTTC. This chain joins TRBV28 and TRBJ2-7; D gene unclear. With 1 base removed from V and 3 bases from J, the gap between germline ends came to 13 bases. The CDR3 length is 15 residues. The germline gives CDR1 MDHEN, CDR2 SYDVKM.

This clonotype was detected a few times. V is TRBV6-1 and J is TRBJ1-2; 9 nucleotides match TRBD1. The germline V gene encodes CDR1 MNHNS and CDR2 SASEGT. Losses at the gene ends were 8 bases for V and 5 bases for J; bases not matched to a gene: 9. The CDR3 spans 14 residues. The chain's CDR3 is CASSWTGASYGYTF. In nucleotides, the CDR3 is TGTGCCAGCTCTTGGACAGGGGCATCTTATGGCTACACCTTC.

In this sample, this clonotype turned up a few times. This chain joins TRBV6-1 and TRBJ2-5, with TRBD2 matching 12 bases. CDR1 is MNHNS and CDR2 is SASEGT in the germline V gene. V lost 2 bases, J lost 3 bases, and 4 bases stayed unmatched. This CDR3 has 16 amino acids. The CDR3 loop reads CASSEWASGREETQYF. DNA of the CDR3: TGTGCCAGCAGTGAATGGGCTAGCGGGAGGGAAGAGACCCAGTACTTC.

This clonotype came up a few times. The rearrangement links TRBV29-1 to TRBJ1-2; 7 bases are shared with TRBD1. Germline assignment: CDR1 SQVTM and CDR2 ANQGSEA. The CDR3 contains 11 residues. With 5 bases clipped from V and 7 bases from J, the junction kept 4 bases outside the gene matches. The chain's CDR3 is CSVHDRAGYTF. CDR3 nucleotide sequence: TGCAGCGTTCATGACAGGGCTGGCTACACCTTC.

The chain employs TRBV6-5 and TRBJ2-2; no firm D call. CDR3 length: 16 residues. CDR1 and CDR2 (germline): MNHEY, SVGAGI. The V end lost 5 bases, the J end lost 0 bases, and 13 bases lay between the germline ends. The DNA of the CDR3 is TGTGCCAGCAGTCTACCCCGACGACCGAACACCGGGGAGCTGTTTTTT. It translates to CASSLPRRPNTGELFF.

The chain is built from TRBV12-3 or TRBV12-4 and TRBJ2-3, with a weak D call TRBD2 (6 bases). V shed 5 bases and J shed 2 bases, with 11 bases lying between them. The CDR3 extends over 14 amino acids. The CDR3 region has the DNA TGTGCCAGCAGTCGGGAGTTTTTCACAGATACGCAGTATTTT. Protein product: CASSREFFTDTQYF.

In the case of this clonotype: An end of the junction differs from the germline gene, which may be a read error. The V and J genes are TRBV6-5 and TRBJ2-7; 8 bases fit TRBD1. The CDR3 spans 14 residues. Germline assignment: CDR1 MNHEY and CDR2 SVGAGI. CDR3 DNA: TGTGCCAGCAGTCCCGGGACAGGACTTTACGAGCGGTACTTC. This sequence encodes CASSPGTGLYERYF.

The chain is built from TRBV27 and TRBJ2-1; TRBD2 is a possible D gene (6 bases). V lost 5 bases, J lost 4 bases, and 9 bases lay in between. Germline V gives CDR1 MNHEY, CDR2 SMNVEV (reference sequence). The CDR3 extends over 13 amino acids. The CDR3 coding sequence is TGTGCCAGCAGTACGGGAGTATACAATGAGCAGTTCTTC. Its translation: CASSTGVYNEQFF.

This clonotype was seen only a few times. The chain employs TRBV6-6 and TRBJ2-5; 7 positions agree with TRBD2. V gave up 6 bases and J gave up 5 bases; unmatched junction bases: 3. In germline, CDR1 is MNHNY, CDR2 SVGAGI (reference sequence). The CDR3 runs to 12 residues. The CDR3 region has the DNA TGTGCCAGCAGGGGAGGGTTGGAGACCCAGTACTTC. Its translation is CASRGGLETQYF.

The V gene is TRBV21-1, the J gene TRBJ2-3; the table calls TRBD2, which could not be checked here. TRBV21-1 is noted as a pseudogene. There are 24 residues in the CDR3. CDR3 amino acids: CASSKAGPGALGIVEGGRRDTQYF. CDR3 coding DNA: TGTGCCAGCAGCAAAGCTGGGCCAGGTGCCTTGGGGATCGTCGAGGGAGGTCGAAGAGATACGCAGTATTTT.

A remark on this clonotype: Given a much more abundant clone one base away, this may be a read error. The chain links TRBV27 to TRBJ2-5, with D perhaps matching TRBD2 (5 bases). The DNA end lines up better with TRBJ2-7; the J call may be wrong. The CDR3 runs 14 residues. Germline CDR1 is MNHEY and CDR2 is SMNVEV (reference sequence). DNA of the CDR3: TGTGCCAGCAGTTTAGCCGGGAAAGTCTACGAGCAGTACTTC. Translation gives CASSLAGKVYEQYF.

This clonotype was observed a handful of times. This chain links TRBV5-1 with TRBJ2-5; tentative D call: TRBD1 (6 bases). CDR1 SGHRS and CDR2 YFSETQ come from the germline V gene. The CDR3 is 13 amino acids. V dropped 4 bases and J dropped 7 bases, with 14 bases sitting between them. The CDR3, as DNA: TGCGCCAGCAGCCAAGACAGGAAGGCGACCCAGTACTTC. Encoded protein: CASSQDRKATQYF.

This clonotype has only a few counts. This sequence joins TRBV20-1 and TRBJ2-7, with D perhaps matching TRBD1 (7 bases). Germline V gives CDR1 DFQATT, CDR2 SNEGSKA (reference sequence). The CDR3 loop spans 12 amino acids. V dropped 3 bases and J dropped 6 bases, with 12 bases sitting between them. The CDR3 sequence: CSARHRGGEQYF. The CDR3 bases are TGCAGTGCTAGGCACAGGGGAGGCGAGCAGTACTTC.

The rearrangement links TRBV28 to TRBJ1-2; 8 bases agree with TRBD1. This CDR3 region has 15 residues. The ends lost 5 bases at V and 4 bases at J; junction bases unmatched: 9. Germline CDR1 is MDHEN and CDR2 is SYDVKM. Here the CDR3 reads CASSPPGQGAYGYTF. The CDR3 DNA is TGTGCCAGCAGTCCTCCCGGACAGGGCGCCTATGGCTACACCTTC.

A single count supports this clonotype. The V and J genes are TRBV6-2 or TRBV6-3 and TRBJ2-1, with no clear D. Germline V lookup: CDR1 MNHEY, CDR2 SVGEGT. The CDR3 loop spans 14 amino acids. Trimming cost V 4 bases and J 10 bases, with 17 bases left between them. The CDR3 DNA reads as TGTGCCAGCAGTTCTCGTCAACACTACGCAGAGCAGTTCTTC. Amino acid sequence: CASSSRQHYAEQFF.

This clonotype has only a few counts. The chain uses TRBV15 and TRBJ2-7; D gene unclear. V was trimmed by 1 base and J by 6 bases, leaving 13 bases between them. The CDR3 is made up of 14 amino acids. Germline CDR1 LNHNV, CDR2 YYDKDF (reference sequence). The CDR3: CATSRVDLTGEQYF. CDR3 nucleotide sequence: TGTGCCACCAGCAGAGTCGACCTGACTGGCGAGCAGTACTTC.

This clonotype was counted only a few times. This chain joins TRBV4-1 and TRBJ2-5; D gene unclear. Trimming shortened V by 0 bases and J by 6 bases, and 8 bases separated the two germline ends. The CDR3 length is 13 residues. Germline V lookup: CDR1 MGHRA, CDR2 YSYEKL. Here the CDR3 reads CASSQEGSQTQYF. Here the CDR3 DNA reads TGCGCCAGCAGCCAAGAGGGATCCCAGACCCAGTACTTC.